This is a list of T cell receptor beta chains from one sample in a study of cytomegalovirus exposure and HLA in healthy donors. Some clones are missing from TCRdb's copy, which holds only in-frame ones; the method was immunoSEQ multiplex PCR. The table shows some 130,000 clones, with 80% occurring only once. Sequencing used PBMCs. The receptors stem from a man aged 25 to 40 in good health and CMV-seronegative. Both conserved end residues are part of each CDR3. Fields, in order: D gene, clone size, J gene, V gene, CDR3 DNA, CDR3 protein. D genes are given only for firm matches. Clone sizes are given selectively: once, few, many, or a class where the clone is expanded.

>.|.|TRBJ2-3|TRBV4-1
TGCGCCAGCAGCTGGGGAGAGGTCGGCACAGATACGCAGTATTTT
CASSWGEVGTDTQYF
>TRBD2|.|TRBJ2-7|TRBV5-4
TGTGCCAGCAGGGAGGGACTAGCGGGAGGCTACGAGCAGTACTTC
CASREGLAGGYEQYF
>.|.|TRBJ2-3|TRBV28
TGTGCCAGCAGTCCCCGTTCCGCAGATACGCAGTATTTT
CASSPRSADTQYF
>TRBD2|once|TRBJ2-3|TRBV19
TGTGCCAGTAGTATAGGTTTTAGCGGGACATTAACAGATACGCAGTATTTT
CASSIGFSGTLTDTQYF
>TRBD1|.|TRBJ1-3|TRBV28
TGTGCCAGCAGTTTCAGGGGGGCAAGCTCTGGAAACACCATATATTTT
CASSFRGASSGNTIYF
>.|.|TRBJ1-1|TRBV18
TGTGCCAGCTCACTGGACAGTATGAACACTGAAGCTTTCTTT
CASSLDSMNTEAFF
>TRBD1|.|TRBJ2-7|TRBV7-9
TGTGCCAGCAGCCCAAAGGGACAGGTGAGCTCCTACGAGCAGTACTTC
CASSPKGQVSSYEQYF
>.|few|TRBJ2-1|TRBV5-1
TGCGCCAGCAGCTTGGTCAGGTCTGGTTCGGATGAGCAGTTCTTC
CASSLVRSGSDEQFF
>.|.|TRBJ2-5|TRBV11-2
TGTGCCAGCAGCTTAGTGGCAGGGGAGGGGGAGACCCAGTACTTC
CASSLVAGEGETQYF
>TRBD1|.|TRBJ1-4|TRBV27
TGTGCCAGTAGGCAGGGGGCTAGGAATGAAAAACTGTTTTTT
CASRQGARNEKLFF
>.|.|TRBJ2-7|TRBV19
TGTGCCAGTAGTGCCCCCGCGAACGAGCAGTACTTC
CASSAPANEQYF
>.|.|TRBJ2-7|TRBV5-4
TGTGCCAGCAGCTTGTCTACTCCGACCTACGAGCAGTACTTC
CASSLSTPTYEQYF
>.|.|TRBJ2-3|TRBV27
TGTGCCAGCAGTTCCGCAGATACGCAGTATTTT
CASSSADTQYF
>TRBD1|.|TRBJ1-2|TRBV11-2
TGTGCCAGCAGCCCGGAGACAGGGACACTCTATGGCTACACCTTC
CASSPETGTLYGYTF
>.|once|TRBJ2-7|TRBV5-6
TGTGCCAGCAGCTTGAAACCAGATAGCTCCTACGAGCAGTACTTC
CASSLKPDSSYEQYF
>.|.|TRBJ2-2|TRBV5-6
TGTGCCAGCATGGCGGACTCTAACACCGGGGAGCTGTTTTTT
CASMADSNTGELFF
>TRBD2|.|TRBJ2-3|TRBV18
TGTGCCAGCTGCGCCGGGACTAGCGGCACAGATACGCAGTATTTT
CASCAGTSGTDTQYF
>TRBD1|.|TRBJ2-1|TRBV6-5
TGTGCCAGCAGTATTCAGGGGACAGGGGACAATGAGCAGTTCTTC
CASSIQGTGDNEQFF
>TRBD2|.|TRBJ2-7|TRBV5-1
TGCGCCAGCAGCTACTGGACTAGCTCCTACGAGCAGTACTTC
CASSYWTSSYEQYF
>.|.|TRBJ1-6|TRBV30
TGTGCCTGTGGCAGGGTACAGGTGCCCCTCCACTTT
CACGRVQVPLHF
>TRBD2|once|TRBJ2-7|TRBV5-6
TGTGCCAGCAGCATTGGGCGGGACTACCCATCCTACGAGCAGTACTTC
CASSIGRDYPSYEQYF
>.|.|TRBJ2-5|TRBV30
TGTGCCTGGAGTGGATCCGGAGAGACCCAGTACTTC
CAWSGSGETQYF
>.|.|TRBJ1-1|TRBV18
TGTGCCAGCTCACCTCGCGAGGCTGAAGCTTTCTTT
CASSPREAEAFF
>TRBD2|.|TRBJ2-5|TRBV4-3
TGCGCCAGCAGCCAAGAACCTTATAGCGGGGTCCGGGAGACCCAGTACTTC
CASSQEPYSGVRETQYF
>.|.|TRBJ1-1|TRBV28
TGTGCCAGCAGTCCCCGGAGGAACACTGAAGCTTTCTTT
CASSPRRNTEAFF
>TRBD2|.|TRBJ2-1|TRBV13
TGTGCCAGCAGCCTCCCTAGCGGGAGGGGATCGGCTGAGCAGTTCTTC
CASSLPSGRGSAEQFF
>.|.|TRBJ2-7|TRBV28
TGTGCCAGCACTCAAGGAGGGGATCCCTCCTACGAGCAGTACTTC
CASTQGGDPSYEQYF
>.|.|TRBJ1-1|TRBV5-6
TGTGCCAGCAGCTTAGGGTCGGGGTCAGCTTTCTTT
CASSLGSGSAFF
>.|once|TRBJ1-1|TRBV18
TGTGCCAGCTCACCCATGACAGGAGGTTCATCTGAAGCTTTCTTT
CASSPMTGGSSEAFF
>TRBD1|.|TRBJ1-1|TRBV19
TGTGCCAGTAGTATCCCGACAGGGTCCTATACTGAAGCTTTCTTT
CASSIPTGSYTEAFF
>.|.|TRBJ2-2|TRBV5-1
TGCGCCAGCAGGAGGACAGAGGGGACCGGGGAGCTGTTTTTT
CASRRTEGTGELFF
>TRBD1|few|TRBJ1-4|TRBV7-9
TGTGCCAGCAGCCGGGGACAGGGGGATGGAAAACTGTTTTTT
CASSRGQGDGKLFF
>TRBD2|.|TRBJ2-1|TRBV28
TGTGCCAGCAGTGGGGGGGCTAGCGGGAGGGATTACAATGAGCAGTTCTTC
CASSGGASGRDYNEQFF
>.|.|TRBJ2-5|TRBV7-2
TGTGCCAGCAGCTTTCCGGGATCGCGCGTGGAGACCCAGTACTTC
CASSFPGSRVETQYF
>.|.|TRBJ2-5|TRBV11-2
TGTGCCAGCAGCTTAGCACCCGGAGGGACCCAGTACTTC
CASSLAPGGTQYF
>.|.|TRBJ1-2|TRBV27
TGTGCCAGCAGGGGGGGACGGACCTATGGCTACACCTTC
CASRGGRTYGYTF
>TRBD1|.|TRBJ2-7|TRBV30
TGTGCCTGGAGCCGGACAGGGTTGAACGAGCAGTACTTC
CAWSRTGLNEQYF
>TRBD1|.|TRBJ2-7|TRBV6-6
TGTGCCAGCAGTTATAATAGGGACAGGGGGCTGGGCGAGCAGTACTTC
CASSYNRDRGLGEQYF
>.|.|TRBJ1-1|TRBV6-5
TGTGCCAGCAGTTACTCTGAGGGCAGGAGGGCTTTCTTT
CASSYSEGRRAFF
>.|.|TRBJ2-2|TRBV6-4
TGTGCCAGTAACAGGGTTACCGGGGAGCTGTTTTTT
CASNRVTGELFF
>.|few|TRBJ1-4|TRBV28
TGTGCCAGCAGTTCGGGGGGGTCTAATGAAAAACTGTTTTTT
CASSSGGSNEKLFF
>TRBD1|.|TRBJ2-2|TRBV4-3
TGCGCCAGCAGCCCGACAGGGTCGGCGACCGGGGAGCTGTTTTTT
CASSPTGSATGELFF
>TRBD2|.|TRBJ2-7|TRBV5-1
TGCGCCAGCAGCCTAGCGGGGGCTTCCTACGAGCAGTACTTC
CASSLAGASYEQYF
>.|few|TRBJ1-5|TRBV5-3
TGTGCCAGAAGCTTGGTCAGAGACAATAGCAATCAGCCCCAGCATTTT
CARSLVRDNSNQPQHF
>TRBD1|few|TRBJ2-2|TRBV10-3
TGTGCCATCAGGAGGACAGGGGGCACCGGGGAGCTGTTTTTT
CAIRRTGGTGELFF
>TRBD2|.|TRBJ2-7|TRBV2
TGTGCCAGCAACAGACGAGCGGGAGGAACCGAGCAGTACTTC
CASNRRAGGTEQYF
>.|.|TRBJ2-2|TRBV14
TGTGCCAGCAGCCAAGATCGCACCGGGGAGCTGTTTTTT
CASSQDRTGELFF
>.|.|TRBJ2-7|TRBV7-8
TGTGCCAGCAGCTTACCTCCCGGGGAGCGGGCGTTCTACGAGCAGTACTTC
CASSLPPGERAFYEQYF
>TRBD1|.|TRBJ2-2|TRBV10-3
TGTGCCATCAGTGAAAAAGGGGGACAGGGCTTTGGCGGGGAGCTGTTTTTT
CAISEKGGQGFGGELFF
>.|.|TRBJ1-3|TRBV6-1
TGTGCCAGCACCTCCGGCCAGGTAAAAGCCACCATATATTTT
CASTSGQVKATIYF